The 21 T cell receptor beta chains listed next were all sequenced from one sample in a study of blood T cell repertoires in COVID-19. Here immunoSEQ multiplex PCR was the method, and the copy in TCRdb shows in-frame clones only, minus some. The sample records around 75,000 clones, more than 85% being singletons. Sequenced: peripheral blood. These receptor sequences come from a man in his sixties or seventies with active COVID-19.

The chain recombines TRBV5-1 with TRBJ2-7; 7 nucleotides match TRBD2. This CDR3 has 14 amino acids. V shed 7 bases, J shed 0 bases, and the junction held 7 bases outside the gene matches. The V gene's germline CDR1 is SGHRS and CDR2 YFSETQ. CDR3 DNA sequence: TGCGCCAGCCGCCGGGCTAGCGGCTCCTACGAGCAGTACTTC. It translates to CASRRASGSYEQYF.

CDR3 bases: TGTGCCAGCAGCTTAGCGGCCCGGACACTGAGCTCCTACAATGAGCAGTTCTTC. Translating it yields CASSLAARTLSSYNEQFF. This chain links TRBV7-9 with TRBJ2-1; D perhaps matches TRBD1 (5 bases). Trimming removed 0 bases from V and 0 bases from J, with 15 bases in between. The CDR3 spans 18 residues. Germline CDR1 reads SEHNR; CDR2 reads FQNEAQ (reference sequence).

This clone appeared once. This chain links TRBV19 with TRBJ2-1, with TRBD2 matching over 9 bases. The CDR3 covers 15 residues. The germline CDR1 and CDR2 sequences are LNHDA and SQIVND (reference sequence). The V and J ends lost 3 bases and 9 bases, in that order; junction bases with no gene match: 9. The CDR3 DNA reads TGTGCCAGTAGTATGGGCGGGAGGGCCCTCGGTGAGCAGTTCTTC. Residues: CASSMGGRALGEQFF.

The chain employs TRBV6-5 and TRBJ2-2; 8 bases agree with TRBD1. The V segment lost 4 bases and the J segment 0 bases; nucleotides outside the gene matches: 1. Germline CDR1 reads MNHEY; CDR2 reads SVGAGI. The CDR3 is 15 amino acids. The DNA for the CDR3 is TGTGCCAGCAGTTGGGACAGGACGAACACCGGGGAGCTGTTTTTT. It yields the protein CASSWDRTNTGELFF.

The chain couples TRBV11-2 to TRBJ2-7; 10 bases map to TRBD2. Germline assignment: CDR1 SGHAT and CDR2 FQNNGV. This CDR3 region has 16 residues. J lost 2 bases, V lost 0 bases, and 4 bases had no gene match. Here the CDR3 reads CASSLDLSGRAYEQYF. CDR3 DNA sequence: TGTGCCAGCAGCTTAGATCTGAGCGGGAGGGCCTACGAGCAGTACTTC.

The chain employs TRBV5-5 and TRBJ2-5; D is possibly TRBD2 (5 bases). V dropped 2 bases and J dropped 1 base, with 9 bases sitting between them. The CDR3 sequence is 14 residues long. Germline values: CDR1 SGHKS, CDR2 YYEKEE (reference sequence). The CDR3 sequence is CASSFPGSQETQYF. Written as DNA, the CDR3 is TGTGCCAGCAGCTTTCCGGGGAGCCAAGAGACCCAGTACTTC.

This rearrangement joins TRBV11-3 to TRBJ2-5, with TRBD2 matching 7 bases. The germline V gene encodes CDR1 SGHNT and CDR2 YENEEA. J gave up 2 bases and V 5 bases, and 8 bases lay outside the gene matches. There are 15 residues in the CDR3. CDR3 loop: CASSLGLAEQETQYF. As DNA, the CDR3 is TGTGCCAGCAGCCTCGGGCTAGCGGAGCAAGAGACCCAGTACTTC.

This clone was detected only a few times. J is TRBJ2-7 and V is TRBV11-2, with D possibly TRBD2 on 5 matching bases. CDR3 length: 17 residues. Germline V gene sequence: CDR1 SGHAT, CDR2 FQNNGV. V lost 0 bases and J 2 bases, leaving 17 bases between the germline ends. The DNA for the CDR3 is TGTGCCAGCAGCTTAGACGCCCCGGGGTCCTCCACCTACGAGCAGTACTTC. Translation: CASSLDAPGSSTYEQYF.

The genes are TRBV7-2 and TRBJ2-5; 7 bases map to TRBD1. Trimming at V came to 10 bases and at J to 5 bases, leaving 13 bases not matched to a gene. CDR1 SGHTA and CDR2 FQGNSA come from the germline V gene. The CDR3 is 14 amino acids. Here the CDR3 DNA reads TGTGCCACCACCCCTGGGGGCAGGGGGGAGACCCAGTACTTC. Amino acids: CATTPGGRGETQYF.

V is TRBV5-6 and J is TRBJ2-1, with D possibly being TRBD1 (5 bases). In germline, CDR1 is SGHDT, CDR2 YYEEEE. The ends were cut back, 4 bases at V and 5 bases at J, with 19 bases in the middle. The CDR3 length is 16 residues. In nucleotides, the CDR3 is TGTGCCAGCAGCGCGACGACAGCCCTGGTCAACAATGAGCAGTTCTTC. It is translated as CASSATTALVNNEQFF.

J is TRBJ2-5 and V is TRBV4-3; 9 bases line up with TRBD2. With V trimmed by 0 bases and J by 5 bases, 4 bases remained unmatched. Germline CDR1 and CDR2: LGHNA and YSLEER. This CDR3 region has 15 residues. The CDR3 sequence: CASSQDWAGGETQYF. Written as DNA, the CDR3 is TGCGCCAGCAGCCAAGACTGGGCGGGGGGGGAGACCCAGTACTTC.

In its sample, this clone was seen once. This chain connects TRBV18 to TRBJ2-2; TRBD1 aligns across 9 bases. The CDR3 loop spans 16 amino acids. Germline trimming cut 2 bases from V and 2 bases from J; bases unmatched to any gene: 3. In germline, CDR1 is KGHSH, CDR2 LQKENI. CDR3: CASSPGTGLNTGELFF. The CDR3, as DNA: TGTGCCAGCTCACCAGGGACAGGGCTCAACACCGGGGAGCTGTTTTTT.

The chain employs TRBV29-1 and TRBJ1-2; TRBD1 matches at 8 bases. V trimming: 1 base; J trimming: 14 bases; junction bases outside the gene matches: 12. The CDR3 loop spans 13 amino acids. Per the germline V gene, CDR1 is SQVTM and CDR2 is ANQGSEA. This chain's CDR3 is CSVEAPPNQGATF. Written as DNA, the CDR3 is TGCAGCGTTGAAGCTCCCCCGAACCAGGGGGCGACCTTC.

This clone occurred once. This rearrangement joins TRBV5-1 to TRBJ1-5, with a possible D match to TRBD1 (6 bases). Trimming stripped 4 bases from V and 2 bases from J, with 16 bases between. In germline, CDR1 is SGHRS, CDR2 YFSETQ. This CDR3 has 16 amino acids. CDR3 loop: CASSQQGPPGNQPQHF. CDR3 DNA sequence: TGCGCCAGCAGCCAACAGGGCCCCCCGGGCAATCAGCCCCAGCATTTT.

V usage is TRBV28 and J usage is TRBJ1-2, with TRBD1 identical over 7 bases. Germline CDR1 MDHEN, CDR2 SYDVKM. The CDR3 loop spans 13 amino acids. Unmatched junction bases numbered 6, after V lost 3 bases and J lost 8 bases. The CDR3 loop is CASSFEGARGYTF. CDR3 sequence (DNA): TGTGCCAGCAGTTTTGAGGGGGCGCGGGGCTACACCTTC.

This clone was observed once. J is TRBJ2-3 and V is TRBV9; D possibly corresponds to TRBD2 (5 bases). Trimming cost V 0 bases and J 0 bases, with 11 bases left between them. The length of the CDR3 is 16 residues. The germline CDR1 and CDR2 sequences are SGDLS and YYNGEE. The DNA of the CDR3 is TGTGCCAGCAGCGTAGCCCCACTAGGGAGCACAGATACGCAGTATTTT. This gives the protein CASSVAPLGSTDTQYF.

The rearrangement joins TRBV6-1 to TRBJ1-1; 11 nucleotides agree with TRBD1. Germline trimming cut 4 bases from V and 4 bases from J; bases unmatched to any gene: 8. CDR3 length: 16 residues. The germline CDR1 and CDR2 sequences are MNHNS and SASEGT. CDR3 protein: CASSVSGGTGGTEAFF. As DNA, the CDR3 is TGTGCCAGCAGTGTCTCCGGGGGGACAGGGGGCACTGAAGCTTTCTTT.

The V gene is TRBV18, the J gene TRBJ1-5; tentative D call: TRBD1 (5 bases). Germline CDR1 reads KGHSH; CDR2 reads LQKENI. This CDR3 spans 16 amino acids. V was shortened by 4 bases and J by 3 bases, with 16 bases between the two germline ends. This CDR3 is CASSQTGAPANQPQHF. DNA for the CDR3: TGTGCCAGCTCACAAACAGGAGCCCCAGCCAATCAGCCCCAGCATTTT.

The chain is built from TRBV12-5 and TRBJ2-2; no clear D. V was cut by 6 bases and J by 4 bases, with 12 bases left in between. CDR3 length: 14 amino acids. Looked up from germline, CDR1 is LGHNT and CDR2 is FRNRAP. CDR3 region: CASGNPGSTGELFF. The CDR3 region has the DNA TGTGCTAGTGGGAACCCCGGTTCCACCGGGGAGCTGTTTTTT.

CDR3 region: CASSDTWANTGELFF. The CDR3 nucleotides are TGTGCCAGCAGCGACACCTGGGCGAACACCGGGGAGCTGTTTTTT. The chain is built from TRBV7-8 and TRBJ2-2; D call uncertain. This CDR3 contains 15 residues. V lost 5 bases and J 0 bases, leaving 10 bases between the germline ends. The germline V gene has CDR1 SGHVS and CDR2 FQNEAQ.

CDR3 sequence: CASRKRSGAGGADTQYF. CDR3 nucleotide sequence: TGTGCCAGCAGGAAGAGGAGTGGGGCGGGAGGGGCAGATACGCAGTATTTT. The chain combines TRBV27 with TRBJ2-3; TRBD2 matches 9 bases. J lost 4 bases, V lost 6 bases, and 14 bases had no gene match. Germline CDR1 and CDR2: MNHEY and SMNVEV (reference sequence). The length of the CDR3 is 17 residues.